Below, one TCR beta chain is given with its context. Its antigen is as yet unknown. CDR1 is GTSNPN, CDR2 SVGIG, per germline (reference sequence). The V segment lost 5 bases and the J segment 5 bases; nucleotides outside the gene matches: 8. The length of the CDR3 is 13 residues. Extraction and reverse transcription of RNA yielded cDNA as the sequencing template. Clones were sequenced by immunoSEQ multiplex PCR, and TCRdb holds only the in-frame ones, with some missing. The table includes hundreds of thousands of clones, 65% to 70% detected once. This entry belongs to a study of CD8+ T cells in alopecia areata. Across the study: Oral tofacitinib, 5 to 10 mg twice daily, was given in an open-label trial.

Study-wide results and limits: Scalp sequencing also captures normal skin's resident alphabeta T cells.

Sequences were derived from CD4+ T cells sorted from blood, sampled at week 0. This receptor was identified in a human donor with alopecia areata. The chain recombines TRBV30 with TRBJ2-7, with 8 bases aligning to TRBD1. CDR3 bases: TGTGCCTGGGCACAGGACAGGGTCCACGAGCAGTACTTC. Amino acids: CAWAQDRVHEQYF.